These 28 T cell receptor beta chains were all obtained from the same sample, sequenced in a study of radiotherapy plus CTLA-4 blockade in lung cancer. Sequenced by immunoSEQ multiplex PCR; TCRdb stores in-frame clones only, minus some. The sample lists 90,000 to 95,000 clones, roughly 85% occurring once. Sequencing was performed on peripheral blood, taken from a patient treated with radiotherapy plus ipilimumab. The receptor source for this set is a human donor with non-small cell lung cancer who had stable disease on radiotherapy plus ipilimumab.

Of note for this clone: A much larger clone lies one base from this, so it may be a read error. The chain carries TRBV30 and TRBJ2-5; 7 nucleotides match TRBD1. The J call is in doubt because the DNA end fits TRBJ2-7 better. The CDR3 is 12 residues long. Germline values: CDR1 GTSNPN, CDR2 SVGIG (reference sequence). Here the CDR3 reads CAWSGQGYEQYF. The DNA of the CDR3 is TGTGCCTGGAGTGGACAGGGCTACGAGCAGTACTTC.

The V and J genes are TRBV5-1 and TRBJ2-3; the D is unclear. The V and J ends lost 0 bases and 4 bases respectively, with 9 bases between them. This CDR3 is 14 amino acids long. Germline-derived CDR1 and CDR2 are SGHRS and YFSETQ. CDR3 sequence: CASSLELLSDTQYF. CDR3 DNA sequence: TGCGCCAGCAGCTTGGAGCTACTCTCAGATACGCAGTATTTT.

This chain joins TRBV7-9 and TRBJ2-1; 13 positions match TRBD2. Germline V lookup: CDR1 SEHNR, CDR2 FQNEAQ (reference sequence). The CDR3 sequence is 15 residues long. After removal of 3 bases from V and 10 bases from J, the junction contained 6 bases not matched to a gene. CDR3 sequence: CASSFTGLAGVEQFF. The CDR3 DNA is TGTGCCAGCAGCTTTACCGGACTAGCGGGAGTGGAGCAGTTCTTC.

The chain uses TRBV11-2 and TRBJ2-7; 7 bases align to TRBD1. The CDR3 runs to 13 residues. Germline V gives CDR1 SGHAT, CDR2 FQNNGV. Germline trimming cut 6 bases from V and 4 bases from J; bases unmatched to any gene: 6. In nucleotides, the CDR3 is TGTGCCAGCAGACGAGCAGGGGGATACGAGCAGTACTTC. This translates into CASRRAGGYEQYF.

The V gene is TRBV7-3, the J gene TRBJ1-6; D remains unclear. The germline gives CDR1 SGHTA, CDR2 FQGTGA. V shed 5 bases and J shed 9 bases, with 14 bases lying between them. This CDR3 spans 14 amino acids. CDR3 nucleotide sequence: TGTGCCAGCAGCGCCTTAAAGGGTGTTTCACCCCTCCACTTT. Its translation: CASSALKGVSPLHF. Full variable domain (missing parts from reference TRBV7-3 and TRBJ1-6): GAGVSQTPSNKVTEKGKYVELRCDPISGHTALYWYRQSLGQGPEFLIYFQGTGAADDSGLPNDRFFAVRPEGSVSTLKIQRTERGDSAVYLCASSALKGVSPLHFGNGTRLTVT.

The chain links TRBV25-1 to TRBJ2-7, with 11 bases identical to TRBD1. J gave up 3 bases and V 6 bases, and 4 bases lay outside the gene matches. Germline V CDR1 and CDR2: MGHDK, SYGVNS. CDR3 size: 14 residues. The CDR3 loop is CASRVDRGLYEQYF. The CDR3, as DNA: TGTGCCAGCAGAGTGGACAGGGGGCTCTACGAGCAGTACTTC.

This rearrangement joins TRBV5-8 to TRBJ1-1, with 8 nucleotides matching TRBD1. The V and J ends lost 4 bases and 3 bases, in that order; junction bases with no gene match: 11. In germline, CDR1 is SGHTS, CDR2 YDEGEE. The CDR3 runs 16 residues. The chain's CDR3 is CASSPWTGSRDTEAFF. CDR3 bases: TGTGCCAGCAGCCCATGGACAGGGTCGAGAGACACTGAAGCTTTCTTT. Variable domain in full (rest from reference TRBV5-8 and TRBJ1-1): EAGVTQSPTHLIKTRGQQATLRCSPISGHTSVYWYQQALGLGLQFLLWYDEGEERNRGNFPPRFSGRQFPNYSSELNVNALELEDSALYLCASSPWTGSRDTEAFFGQGTRLTVV.

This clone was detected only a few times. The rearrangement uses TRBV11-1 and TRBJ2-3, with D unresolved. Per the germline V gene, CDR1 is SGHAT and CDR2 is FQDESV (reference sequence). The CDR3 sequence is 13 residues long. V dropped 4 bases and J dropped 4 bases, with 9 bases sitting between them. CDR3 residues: CASSSQRADTQYF. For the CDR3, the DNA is TGTGCCAGCAGCTCCCAGCGTGCAGATACGCAGTATTTT.

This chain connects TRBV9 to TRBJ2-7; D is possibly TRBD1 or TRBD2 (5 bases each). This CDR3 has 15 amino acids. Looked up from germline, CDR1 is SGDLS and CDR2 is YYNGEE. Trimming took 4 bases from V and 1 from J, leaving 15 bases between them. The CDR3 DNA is TGTGCCAGCAGCCTCCGGGACGGTGGTTCCTACGAGCAGTACTTC. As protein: CASSLRDGGSYEQYF.

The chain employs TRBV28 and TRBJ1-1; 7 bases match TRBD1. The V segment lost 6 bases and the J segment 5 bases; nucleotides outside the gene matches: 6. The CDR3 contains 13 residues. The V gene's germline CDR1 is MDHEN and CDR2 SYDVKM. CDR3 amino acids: CASRMTGQTEAFF. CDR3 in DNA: TGTGCCAGCAGGATGACGGGACAGACTGAAGCTTTCTTT.

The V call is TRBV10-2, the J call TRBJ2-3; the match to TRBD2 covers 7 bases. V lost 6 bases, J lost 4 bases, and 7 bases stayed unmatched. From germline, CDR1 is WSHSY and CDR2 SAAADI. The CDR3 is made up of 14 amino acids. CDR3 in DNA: TGCGCCAGCAGGAGGGAGGGCGGGGCAGATACGCAGTATTTT. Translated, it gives CASRREGGADTQYF.

The CDR3 bases are TGTGCCAGCAGCTTAGAGGCCGGGGAAACGCAGTATTTT. As protein: CASSLEAGETQYF. The V call is TRBV7-8, the J call TRBJ2-3; TRBD2 might be the D (5 bases). This CDR3 comprises 13 residues. CDR1 and CDR2 (germline): SGHVS, FQNEAQ. V was clipped by 1 base and J by 9 bases, with 11 bases between them.

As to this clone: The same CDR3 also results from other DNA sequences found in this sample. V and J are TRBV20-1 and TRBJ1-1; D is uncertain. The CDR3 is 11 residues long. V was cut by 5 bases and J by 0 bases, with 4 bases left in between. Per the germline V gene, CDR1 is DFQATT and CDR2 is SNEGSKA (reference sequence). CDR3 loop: CSARLNTEAFF. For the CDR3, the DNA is TGCAGTGCTCGACTGAACACTGAAGCTTTCTTT.

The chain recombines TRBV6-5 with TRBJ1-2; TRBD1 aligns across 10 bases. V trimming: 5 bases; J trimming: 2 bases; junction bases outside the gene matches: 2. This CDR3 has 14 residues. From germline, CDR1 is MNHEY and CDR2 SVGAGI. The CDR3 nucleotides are TGTGCCAGCAGTGACAGGGGGCGGAACTATGGCTACACCTTC. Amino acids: CASSDRGRNYGYTF.

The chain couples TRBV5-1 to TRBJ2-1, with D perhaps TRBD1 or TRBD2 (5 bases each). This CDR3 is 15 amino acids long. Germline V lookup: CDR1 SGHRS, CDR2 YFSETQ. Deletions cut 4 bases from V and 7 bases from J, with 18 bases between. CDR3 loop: CASSAWGPQVNEQFF. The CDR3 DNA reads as TGCGCCAGCAGCGCCTGGGGACCCCAGGTGAATGAGCAGTTCTTC.

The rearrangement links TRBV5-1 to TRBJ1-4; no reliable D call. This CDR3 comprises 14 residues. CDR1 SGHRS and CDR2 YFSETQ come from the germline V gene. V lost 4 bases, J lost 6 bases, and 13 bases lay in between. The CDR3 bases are TGCGCCAGCAGCAAATCGGACGGAGATGAAAAACTGTTTTTT. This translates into CASSKSDGDEKLFF.

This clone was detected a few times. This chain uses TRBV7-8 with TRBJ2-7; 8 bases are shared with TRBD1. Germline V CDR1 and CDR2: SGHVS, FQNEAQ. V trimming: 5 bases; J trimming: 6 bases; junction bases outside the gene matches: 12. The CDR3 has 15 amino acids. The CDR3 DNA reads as TGTGCCAGCAGCCAACATCCGGACAGGGTAGGCGAGCAGTACTTC. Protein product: CASSQHPDRVGEQYF.

The DNA for the CDR3 is TGCAGCGGGAAACAGAATCAAGAGACCCAGTACTTC. This codes for CSGKQNQETQYF. The chain links TRBV29-1 to TRBJ2-5; D is uncertain. The V gene lost 7 bases and the J gene lost 2 bases, with 11 bases spanning the gap. This CDR3 is built from 12 residues. Germline CDR1 is SQVTM and CDR2 is ANQGSEA.

The CDR3 sequence: CASSSDSRYQETQYF. CDR3 bases: TGTGCCAGCAGCTCGGACTCTAGGTACCAAGAGACCCAGTACTTC. The chain has TRBV5-4 and TRBJ2-5, with D tentatively TRBD2 (5 bases). Per the germline V gene, CDR1 is SGHNT and CDR2 is YYREEE (reference sequence). The CDR3 is made up of 15 amino acids. V was cut by 3 bases and J by 0 bases, with 12 bases left in between.

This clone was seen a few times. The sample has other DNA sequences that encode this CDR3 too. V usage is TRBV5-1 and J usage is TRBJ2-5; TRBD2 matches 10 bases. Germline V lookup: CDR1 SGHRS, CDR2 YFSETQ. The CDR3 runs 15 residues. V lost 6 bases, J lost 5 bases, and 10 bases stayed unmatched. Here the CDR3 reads CASTQRGGSSETQYF. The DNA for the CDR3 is TGCGCCAGCACTCAGCGGGGGGGGAGTTCGGAGACCCAGTACTTC.

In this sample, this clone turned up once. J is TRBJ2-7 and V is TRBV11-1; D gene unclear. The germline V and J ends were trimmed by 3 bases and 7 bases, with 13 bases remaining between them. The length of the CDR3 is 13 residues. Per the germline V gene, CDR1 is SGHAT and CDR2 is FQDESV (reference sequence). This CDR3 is CASSLVEVGEQYF. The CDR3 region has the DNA TGTGCCAGCAGCTTGGTTGAAGTTGGGGAGCAGTACTTC.

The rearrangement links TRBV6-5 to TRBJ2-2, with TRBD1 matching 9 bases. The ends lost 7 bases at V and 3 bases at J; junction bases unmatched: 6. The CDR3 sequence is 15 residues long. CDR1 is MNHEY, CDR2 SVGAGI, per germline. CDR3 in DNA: TGTGCCAGCAACCTACAGGGGGCGGACACCGGGGAGCTGTTTTTT. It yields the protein CASNLQGADTGELFF.

The DNA for the CDR3 is TGTGCCAGCAGTTCCCCCAACAGGGCAGATACGCAGTATTTT. The encoded protein is CASSSPNRADTQYF. This chain joins TRBV6-5 and TRBJ2-3, with a tentative D call TRBD1 (6 bases). V was trimmed by 4 bases and J by 4 bases, leaving 12 bases between them. The length of the CDR3 is 14 residues. CDR1 is MNHEY, CDR2 SVGAGI, per germline.

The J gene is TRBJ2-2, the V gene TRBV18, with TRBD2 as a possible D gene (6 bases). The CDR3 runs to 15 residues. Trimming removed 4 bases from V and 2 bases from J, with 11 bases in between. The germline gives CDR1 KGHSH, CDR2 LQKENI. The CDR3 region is CASSRDSGNTGELFF. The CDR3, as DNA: TGTGCCAGCTCACGGGATAGCGGAAACACCGGGGAGCTGTTTTTT.

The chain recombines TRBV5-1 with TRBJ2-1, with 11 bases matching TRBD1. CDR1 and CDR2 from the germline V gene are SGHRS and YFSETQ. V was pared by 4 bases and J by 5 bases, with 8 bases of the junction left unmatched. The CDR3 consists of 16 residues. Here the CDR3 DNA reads TGCGCCAGCAGCCCCTGGGACAGGGGGAACCACAATGAGCAGTTCTTC. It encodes CASSPWDRGNHNEQFF.

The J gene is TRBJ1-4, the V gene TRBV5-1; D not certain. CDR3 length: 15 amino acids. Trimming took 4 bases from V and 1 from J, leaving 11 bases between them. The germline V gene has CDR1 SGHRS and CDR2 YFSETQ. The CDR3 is CASSPTEGTNEKLFF. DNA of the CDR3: TGCGCCAGCAGCCCGACGGAGGGAACTAATGAAAAACTGTTTTTT.

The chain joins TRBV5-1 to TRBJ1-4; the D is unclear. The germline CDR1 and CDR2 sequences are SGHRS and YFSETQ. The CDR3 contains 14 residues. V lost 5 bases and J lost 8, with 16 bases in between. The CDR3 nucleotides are TGCGCCAGCAGGCTTGGCCGGACCGGGGAAAAACTGTTTTTT. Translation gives CASRLGRTGEKLFF.

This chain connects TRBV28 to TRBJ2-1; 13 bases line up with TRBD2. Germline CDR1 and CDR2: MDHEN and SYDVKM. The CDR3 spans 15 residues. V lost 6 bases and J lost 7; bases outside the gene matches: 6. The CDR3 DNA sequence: TGTGCCAGCAGCAAGGGGACTAGCGGGATGAATGAGCAGTTCTTC. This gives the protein CASSKGTSGMNEQFF.